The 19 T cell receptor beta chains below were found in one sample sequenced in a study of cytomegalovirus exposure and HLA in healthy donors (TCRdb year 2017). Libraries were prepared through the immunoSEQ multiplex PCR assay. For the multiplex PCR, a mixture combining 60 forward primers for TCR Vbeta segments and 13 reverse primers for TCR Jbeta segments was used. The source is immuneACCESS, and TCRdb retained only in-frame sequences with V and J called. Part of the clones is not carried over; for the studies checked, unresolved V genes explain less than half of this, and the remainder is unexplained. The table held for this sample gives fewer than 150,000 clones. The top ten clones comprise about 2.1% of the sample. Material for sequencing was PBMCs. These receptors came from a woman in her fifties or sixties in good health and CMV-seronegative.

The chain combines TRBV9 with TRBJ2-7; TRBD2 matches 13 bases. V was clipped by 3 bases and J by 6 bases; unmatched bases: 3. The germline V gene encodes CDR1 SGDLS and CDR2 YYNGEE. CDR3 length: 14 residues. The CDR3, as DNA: TGTGCCAGCAGCGCGGGACTAGCGGGGCTCGAGCAGTACTTC. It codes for CASSAGLAGLEQYF.

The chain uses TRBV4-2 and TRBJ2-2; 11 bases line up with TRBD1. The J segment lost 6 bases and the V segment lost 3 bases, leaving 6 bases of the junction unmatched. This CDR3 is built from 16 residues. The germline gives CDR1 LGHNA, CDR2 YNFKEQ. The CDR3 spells CASSQGDRGGPGELFF. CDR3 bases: TGTGCCAGCAGCCAGGGGGACAGGGGGGGGCCCGGGGAGCTGTTTTTT.

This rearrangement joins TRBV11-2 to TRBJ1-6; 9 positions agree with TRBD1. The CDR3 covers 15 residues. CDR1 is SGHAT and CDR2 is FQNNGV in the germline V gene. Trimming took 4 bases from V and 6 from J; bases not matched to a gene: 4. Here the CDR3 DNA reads TGTGCCAGCAGCTCTAACAGGGGGCCTAATTCACCCCTCCACTTT. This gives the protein CASSSNRGPNSPLHF.

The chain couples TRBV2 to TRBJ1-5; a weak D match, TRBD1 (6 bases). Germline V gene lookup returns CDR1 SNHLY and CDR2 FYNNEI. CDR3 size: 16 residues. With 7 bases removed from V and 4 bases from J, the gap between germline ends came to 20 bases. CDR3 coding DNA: TGTGCCAGCATCAAGGACAGCTCCGTTCAAAATCAGCCCCAGCATTTT. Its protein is CASIKDSSVQNQPQHF.

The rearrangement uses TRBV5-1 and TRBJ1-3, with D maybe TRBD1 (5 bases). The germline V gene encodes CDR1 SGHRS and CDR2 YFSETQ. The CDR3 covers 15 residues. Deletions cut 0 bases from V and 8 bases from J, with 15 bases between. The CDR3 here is CASSLVGSLGDTIYF. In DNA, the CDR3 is TGCGCCAGCAGCTTGGTAGGCAGCCTAGGGGACACCATATATTTT.

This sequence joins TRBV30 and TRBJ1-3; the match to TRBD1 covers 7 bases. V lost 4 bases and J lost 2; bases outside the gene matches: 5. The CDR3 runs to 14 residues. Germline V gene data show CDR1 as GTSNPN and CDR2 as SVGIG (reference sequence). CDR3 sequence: CAWKGAGAGNTIYF. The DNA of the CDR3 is TGTGCCTGGAAGGGGGCAGGAGCTGGAAACACCATATATTTT. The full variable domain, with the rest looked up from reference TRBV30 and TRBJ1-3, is SQTIHQWPATLVQPVGSPLSLECTVEGTSNPNLYWYRQAAGRGLQLLFYSVGIGQISSEVPQNLSASRPQDRQFILSSKKLLLSDSGFYLCAWKGAGAGNTIYFGEGSWLTVV.

In DNA form, the CDR3 reads TGTGCCAGCAGTTCACCTGACTTCTACGAGCAGTACTTC. Translation: CASSSPDFYEQYF. This sequence joins TRBV27 and TRBJ2-7; D not resolved. V was pared by 4 bases and J by 3 bases, with 10 bases between. Germline V gene data show CDR1 as MNHEY and CDR2 as SMNVEV (reference sequence). CDR3 length: 13 amino acids.

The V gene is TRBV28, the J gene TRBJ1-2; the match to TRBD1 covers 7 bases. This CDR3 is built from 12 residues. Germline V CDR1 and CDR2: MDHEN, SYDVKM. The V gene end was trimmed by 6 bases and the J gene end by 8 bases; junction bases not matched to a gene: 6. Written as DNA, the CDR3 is TGTGCCAGCAGCCGGGGACAGAGGGGCTACACCTTC. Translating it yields CASSRGQRGYTF.

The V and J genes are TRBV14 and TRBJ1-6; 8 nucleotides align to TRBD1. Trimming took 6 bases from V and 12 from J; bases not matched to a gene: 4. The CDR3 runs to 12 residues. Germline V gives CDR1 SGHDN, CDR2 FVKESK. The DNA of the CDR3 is TGTGCCAGCAGTGGCAGGGGGCTACCCCTCCACTTT. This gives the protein CASSGRGLPLHF. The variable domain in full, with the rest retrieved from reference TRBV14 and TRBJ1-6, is EAGVTQFPSHSVIEKGQTVTLRCDPISGHDNLYWYRRVMGKEIKFLLHFVKESKQDESGMPNNRFLAERTGGTYSTLKVQPAELEDSGVYFCASSGRGLPLHFGNGTRLTVT.

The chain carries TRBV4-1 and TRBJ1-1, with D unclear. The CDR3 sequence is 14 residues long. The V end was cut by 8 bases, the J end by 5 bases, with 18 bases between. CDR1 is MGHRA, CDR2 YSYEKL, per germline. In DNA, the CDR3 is TGCGCCAGCGCCAGGATGGAGGCCTCGACTGAAGCTTTCTTT. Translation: CASARMEASTEAFF.

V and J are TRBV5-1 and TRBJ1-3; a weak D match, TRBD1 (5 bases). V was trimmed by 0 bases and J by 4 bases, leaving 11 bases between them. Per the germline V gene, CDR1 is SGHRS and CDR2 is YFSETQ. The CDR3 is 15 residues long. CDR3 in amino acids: CASSLASRAGNTIYF. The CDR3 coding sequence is TGCGCCAGCAGCTTGGCCTCCAGGGCGGGAAACACCATATATTTT.

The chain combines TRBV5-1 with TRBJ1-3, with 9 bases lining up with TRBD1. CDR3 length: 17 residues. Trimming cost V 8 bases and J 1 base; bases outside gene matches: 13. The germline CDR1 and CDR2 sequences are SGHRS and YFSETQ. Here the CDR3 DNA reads TGCGCCAGTAACGCCGGGACAGGGATTACTTCTGGAAACACCATATATTTT. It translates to CASNAGTGITSGNTIYF.

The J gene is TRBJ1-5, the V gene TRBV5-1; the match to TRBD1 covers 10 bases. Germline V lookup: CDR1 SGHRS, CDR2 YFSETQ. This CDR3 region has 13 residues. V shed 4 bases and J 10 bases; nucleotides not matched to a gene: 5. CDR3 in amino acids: CASSTGTGDPQHF. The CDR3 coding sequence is TGCGCCAGCAGCACCGGGACAGGGGACCCCCAGCATTTT.

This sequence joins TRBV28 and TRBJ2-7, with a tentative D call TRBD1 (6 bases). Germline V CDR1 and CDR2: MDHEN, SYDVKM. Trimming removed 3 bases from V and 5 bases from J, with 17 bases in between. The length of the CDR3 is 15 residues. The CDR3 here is CASSLVSGAGDEQYF. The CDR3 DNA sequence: TGTGCCAGCAGTTTGGTATCAGGGGCCGGAGACGAGCAGTACTTC.

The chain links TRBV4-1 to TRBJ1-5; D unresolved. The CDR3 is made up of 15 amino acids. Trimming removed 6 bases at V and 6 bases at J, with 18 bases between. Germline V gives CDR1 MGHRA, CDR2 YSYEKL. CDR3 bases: TGCGCCAGCAGTCCCAGTGTAACTAGCGGTCAGCCCCAGCATTTT. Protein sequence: CASSPSVTSGQPQHF.

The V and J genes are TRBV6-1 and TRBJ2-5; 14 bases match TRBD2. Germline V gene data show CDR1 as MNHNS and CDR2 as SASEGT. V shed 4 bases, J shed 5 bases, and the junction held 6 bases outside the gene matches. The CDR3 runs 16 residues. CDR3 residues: CASSGLAGGPVETQYF. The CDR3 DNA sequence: TGTGCCAGCAGTGGACTAGCGGGGGGGCCAGTTGAGACCCAGTACTTC.

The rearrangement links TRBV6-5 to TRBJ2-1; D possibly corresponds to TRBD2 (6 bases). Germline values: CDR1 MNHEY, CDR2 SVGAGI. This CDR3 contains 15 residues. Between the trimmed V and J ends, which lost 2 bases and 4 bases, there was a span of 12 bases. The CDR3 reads CASSYVAAPYNEQFF. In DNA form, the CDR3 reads TGTGCCAGCAGTTACGTAGCGGCCCCTTACAATGAGCAGTTCTTC.

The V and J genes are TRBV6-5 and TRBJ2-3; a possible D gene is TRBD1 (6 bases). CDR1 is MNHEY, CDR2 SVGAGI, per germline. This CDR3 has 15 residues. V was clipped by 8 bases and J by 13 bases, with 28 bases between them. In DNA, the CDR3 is TGTGCCAGCCGCCCCCGGGACACGGGACCAATGTTTGAGTATTTT. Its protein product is CASRPRDTGPMFEYF.

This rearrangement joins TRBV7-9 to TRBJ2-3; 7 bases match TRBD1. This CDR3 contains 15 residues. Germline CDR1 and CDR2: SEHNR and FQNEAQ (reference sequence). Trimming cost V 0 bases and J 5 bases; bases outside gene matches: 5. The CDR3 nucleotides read TGTGCCAGCAGCTTAGCAGGGGGCAAGAGAGATACGCAGTATTTT. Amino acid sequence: CASSLAGGKRDTQYF.